The present entry profiles one T cell receptor (beta chain) with its context. Residents of about two dozen US areas, aged about 18 to 89 years, made up the participants. Allocation to cohorts depended on clinical history reported by the participants. Per germline, CDR1 SGHDT and CDR2 YYEEEE. The CDR3 is made up of 15 amino acids. J lost 4 bases, V lost 3 bases, and 3 bases had no gene match. This table comes from immunoSEQ multiplex PCR, and its TCRdb copy is limited to in-frame clones, with some not included. The data hold about 230,000 clones, with roughly nine tenths observed a single time. The data were taken from a study of blood T cell repertoires in COVID-19. Looking at the study overall: The origin of the acute and convalescent COVID-19 samples was the United States, Italy and Spain.

This sequence joins TRBV5-6 and TRBJ2-3; 12 bases fit TRBD2. The material sequenced was PBMCs or T cells enriched from blood (not recorded which). The receptor comes from a woman aged 30 to 39 with acute COVID-19. The CDR3 spells CASSSTSGGADTQYF. The CDR3 DNA is TGTGCCAGCAGCTCGACTAGCGGGGGAGCAGATACGCAGTATTTT.